This T cell receptor (beta chain) was found in a study of T cells in Graves' hyperthyroidism and ophthalmopathy. Regarding the study as a whole: Ophthalmopathy and stable hyperthyroidism were told apart by a 13 V-J model.

Diagnoses were made from clinical symptoms, serum measures (thyroxine and TRAb), thyroid ultrasound and orbital computed tomography. The CDR3 extends over 17 amino acids. CDR1 is MNHEY, CDR2 SMNVEV, per germline (reference sequence). V was pared by 2 bases and J by 4 bases, with 11 bases of the junction left unmatched. Amplification of TCR beta CDR3 regions used RNA as the template. The HTBI primer set drove a first-round RT-PCR of the TCR CDR3. TCRdb reprocessed the multiplex PCR reads via MiXCR and lists one record per CDR3 protein. The sample lists around 500,000 distinct CDR3 sequences, approximately 15% occurring once. This clonotype was seen repeatedly, ten times or more. Its antigen remains unidentified.

The clonotype was recovered from a woman aged 18-29 years with Graves' hyperthyroidism. This chain connects TRBV27 to TRBJ2-1; 7 bases match TRBD1. The sequencing sample was made of blood. The DNA of the CDR3 is TGTGCCAGCAGTTTAGGCCCCGCCCGGGACAGTTACAATGAGCAGTTCTTC. The encoded protein is CASSLGPARDSYNEQFF.